These 16 T cell receptor beta chains came from one sample sequenced in a study of blood T cell repertoires in COVID-19. TCRdb keeps only in-frame clones here, not all; method: immunoSEQ multiplex PCR. The top ten clones hold roughly 10% of a sample with approximately 330,000 clones, under 90% of them seen once. The sample consisted of PBMCs or T cells enriched from blood (not recorded which). The receptor source for this set is a woman aged 25-40 years who had recovered from COVID-19.

This chain links TRBV5-1 with TRBJ2-7; 7 positions match TRBD1. The germline gives CDR1 SGHRS, CDR2 YFSETQ. J lost 2 bases, V lost 0 bases, and 14 bases had no gene match. This CDR3 has 18 residues. The CDR3, as DNA: TGCGCCAGCAGCTTGGTTCGCGCGATGGGACAGACTACCTACGAGCAGTACTTC. Its protein product is CASSLVRAMGQTTYEQYF. Full variable domain (rest looked up from reference TRBV5-1 and TRBJ2-7): KAGVTQTPRYLIKTRGQQVTLSCSPISGHRSVSWYQQTPGQGLQFLFEYFSETQRNKGNFPGRFSGRQFSNSRSEMNVSTLELGDSALYLCASSLVRAMGQTTYEQYFGPGTRLTVT.

The chain joins TRBV28 to TRBJ2-1; 12 positions agree with TRBD2. Germline V gene data show CDR1 as MDHEN and CDR2 as SYDVKM. This CDR3 is 15 amino acids long. With V trimmed by 6 bases and J by 8 bases, 8 bases remained unmatched. CDR3 sequence reads: CASSQTSGRLYEQFF. DNA of the CDR3: TGTGCCAGCAGCCAGACTAGCGGGAGACTCTATGAGCAGTTCTTC.

The J gene is TRBJ2-3, the V gene TRBV5-4, with 13 bases matching TRBD2. The CDR3 runs 15 residues. V lost 4 bases, J lost 3 bases, and 2 bases stayed unmatched. Germline lookup yields CDR1 SGHNT and CDR2 YYREEE (reference sequence). The CDR3 coding sequence is TGTGCCAGCAGCCGGGGACTAGCGGGAACAGATACGCAGTATTTT. This encodes CASSRGLAGTDTQYF. Together with reference TRBV5-4 and TRBJ2-3, the CDR3 gives the full variable domain: ETGVTQSPTHLIKTRGQQVTLRCSSQSGHNTVSWYQQALGQGPQFIFQYYREEENGRGNFPPRFSGLQFPNYSSELNVNALELDDSALYLCASSRGLAGTDTQYFGPGTRLTVL.

The chain is built from TRBV7-2 and TRBJ2-3, with D possibly TRBD2 on 6 matching bases. The germline V and J ends were trimmed by 5 bases and 0 bases, with 15 bases remaining between them. CDR3 length: 16 residues. The germline V gene encodes CDR1 SGHTA and CDR2 FQGNSA. The chain's CDR3 is CASSPNSGKSTDTQYF. The CDR3 bases are TGTGCCAGCAGCCCTAATAGCGGAAAAAGCACAGATACGCAGTATTTT.

The chain employs TRBV10-3 and TRBJ1-5; 7 bases line up with TRBD1. The length of the CDR3 is 13 residues. V dropped 6 bases and J dropped 7; count of bases not matched to a gene: 6. The germline gives CDR1 ENHRY, CDR2 SYGVKD. The CDR3 DNA sequence: TGTGCCATCAGGGATAGACAGGGCCAGCCCCAGCATTTT. It encodes CAIRDRQGQPQHF.

The V gene is TRBV15, the J gene TRBJ1-2; the D is unclear. This CDR3 region has 15 residues. The V end lost 0 bases, the J end lost 4 bases, and 12 bases lay between the germline ends. Germline assignment: CDR1 LNHNV and CDR2 YYDKDF (reference sequence). The DNA for the CDR3 is TGTGCCACCAGCAGAGAAGCGGGAGTCGGCTATGGCTACACCTTC. Protein product: CATSREAGVGYGYTF.

The chain combines TRBV30 with TRBJ2-2, with 10 positions matching TRBD2. This CDR3 has 15 amino acids. V lost 5 bases and J lost 5; bases outside the gene matches: 8. Germline lookup yields CDR1 GTSNPN and CDR2 SVGIG (reference sequence). CDR3 sequence reads: CAWGRSGRRTGELFF. The DNA for the CDR3 is TGTGCCTGGGGACGTAGCGGGAGGCGGACCGGGGAGCTGTTTTTT.

V usage is TRBV6-4 and J usage is TRBJ2-6, with D perhaps matching TRBD2 (5 bases). Trimming cost V 0 bases and J 1 base, with 7 bases left between them. CDR1 and CDR2 from the germline V gene are MRHNA and SNTAGT. This CDR3 contains 16 residues. CDR3 sequence reads: CASSDSSASGANVLTF. In nucleotides, the CDR3 is TGTGCCAGCAGTGACTCTAGCGCGTCTGGGGCCAACGTCCTGACTTTC.

The J gene is TRBJ2-1, the V gene TRBV5-1, with TRBD2 matching over 7 bases. Trimming at V came to 0 bases and at J to 4 bases, leaving 4 bases not matched to a gene. The CDR3 sequence is 15 residues long. Germline V gene lookup returns CDR1 SGHRS and CDR2 YFSETQ. In nucleotides, the CDR3 is TGCGCCAGCAGCTTGGTGGCTAGCGGTTACAATGAGCAGTTCTTC. This translates into CASSLVASGYNEQFF.

This clone was recorded once. The chain recombines TRBV7-9 with TRBJ1-2; 9 positions agree with TRBD1. The germline V gene encodes CDR1 SEHNR and CDR2 FQNEAQ (reference sequence). The CDR3 has 14 amino acids. J lost 6 bases, V lost 6 bases, and 8 bases had no gene match. CDR3 sequence: CASRDATGGDGYTF. DNA for the CDR3: TGTGCCAGCAGAGACGCGACAGGGGGAGATGGCTACACCTTC.

This rearrangement joins TRBV15 to TRBJ2-1; 7 bases line up with TRBD1. V trimming: 6 bases; J trimming: 3 bases; junction bases outside the gene matches: 2. Germline V gene sequence: CDR1 LNHNV, CDR2 YYDKDF (reference sequence). The CDR3 contains 13 residues. The CDR3 here is CATRAGGYNEQFF. The CDR3 DNA reads TGTGCCACCAGGGCAGGGGGCTACAATGAGCAGTTCTTC.

The chain links TRBV9 to TRBJ1-2; a possible D gene is TRBD1 (5 bases). V was cut by 2 bases and J by 8 bases, with 16 bases left in between. Germline-derived CDR1 and CDR2 are SGDLS and YYNGEE. The CDR3 sequence is 14 residues long. CDR3 protein: CASSVEPRDFGYTF. CDR3 coding DNA: TGTGCCAGCAGCGTCGAACCCCGGGACTTCGGCTACACCTTC.

V usage is TRBV6-5 and J usage is TRBJ2-7; D not certain. The CDR3 is 12 amino acids. Germline V CDR1 and CDR2: MNHEY, SVGAGI. The V gene lost 8 bases and the J gene lost 2 bases, with 10 bases spanning the gap. CDR3 in DNA: TGTGCCAGCCATTCGAGGACCTACGAGCAGTACTTC. Protein sequence: CASHSRTYEQYF.

The genes are TRBV7-9 and TRBJ2-7; 9 nucleotides agree with TRBD1. Trimming at V came to 2 bases and at J to 3 bases, leaving 2 bases not matched to a gene. CDR1 SEHNR and CDR2 FQNEAQ come from the germline V gene (reference sequence). The CDR3 extends over 14 amino acids. CDR3 in DNA: TGTGCCAGCAGCTTACAGACAGGGGGCTACGAGCAGTACTTC. Its translation is CASSLQTGGYEQYF.

The chain carries TRBV5-4 and TRBJ2-1; possibly TRBD2 for D (6 bases). V shed 0 bases and J shed 6 bases, with 10 bases lying between them. Germline V gene data show CDR1 as SGHNT and CDR2 as YYREEE (reference sequence). The CDR3 is 14 amino acids. The CDR3 bases are TGTGCCAGCAGCTTGGGGCAGGGAGGCAATGAGCAGTTCTTC. This gives the protein CASSLGQGGNEQFF.

V gene TRBV11-2 combines with J gene TRBJ1-5; D not certain. Germline CDR1 and CDR2: SGHAT and FQNNGV. The CDR3 runs to 15 residues. Trimming shortened V by 5 bases and J by 7 bases, and 18 bases separated the two germline ends. DNA of the CDR3: TGTGCCAGCAGCCCCGGGTACGGCTATGAGCAGCCCCAGCATTTT. It translates to CASSPGYGYEQPQHF.